This entry lists 18 T cell receptor beta chains sequenced from one sample in a study of blood T cells in healthy people across ages. Primed by a sample-barcoded 5' primer and a J-beta primer mix, a second PCR proceeded for roughly 6 to 12 cycles. MiXCR was run by TCRdb on the 5' RACE reads, yielding one entry per CDR3 protein. The sample includes roughly 2 million distinct CDR3 sequences, about 50% of them seen just once. The sequencing input was blood. These receptors came from a woman aged 35 to 49 in good health.

This clonotype was seen a single time. The CDR3 region is CASSAPTGFGYTF. The CDR3 nucleotides are TGTGCCAGCAGCGCTCCGACAGGGTTCGGCTACACCTTC. The chain uses TRBV7-9 and TRBJ1-2, with 7 bases that match TRBD1. The CDR3 consists of 13 residues. Trimming cost V 5 bases and J 8 bases; bases outside gene matches: 8. Germline values: CDR1 SEHNR, CDR2 FQNEAQ (reference sequence).

The chain has TRBV14 and TRBJ2-6; D is undetermined. From germline, CDR1 is SGHDN and CDR2 FVKESK. V gave up 1 base and J gave up 4 bases, with 17 bases separating them. The CDR3 sequence is 18 residues long. CDR3 DNA: TGTGCCAGCAGCCAAGTTCTTATTGGAACGACGGGGGCCAACGTCCTGACTTTC. Translating gives CASSQVLIGTTGANVLTF.

J is TRBJ2-5 and V is TRBV7-2, with D perhaps matching TRBD2 (7 bases). This CDR3 region has 16 residues. Trimming took 6 bases from V and 1 from J, leaving 18 bases between them. CDR1 is SGHTA and CDR2 is FQGNSA in the germline V gene. The DNA of the CDR3 is TGTGCCAGCAGATATGGGGGGGGGCTAGGCCAAGAGACCCAGTACTTC. It translates to CASRYGGGLGQETQYF. Together with reference TRBV7-2 and TRBJ2-5, the CDR3 gives the full variable domain: GAGVSQSPSNKVTEKGKDVELRCDPISGHTALYWYRQSLGQGLEFLIYFQGNSAPDKSGLPSDRFSAERTGGSVSTLTIQRTQQEDSAVYLCASRYGGGLGQETQYFGPGTRLLVL.

This clonotype was observed a handful of times. The rearrangement links TRBV12-3 or TRBV12-4 to TRBJ1-1; 9 bases are shared with TRBD1. The CDR3 consists of 14 residues. The ends lost 8 bases at V and 0 bases at J; junction bases unmatched: 4. DNA for the CDR3: TGTGCCAGCGGGACAGGGAACATGAACACTGAAGCTTTCTTT. It translates to CASGTGNMNTEAFF.

The chain recombines TRBV12-3 or TRBV12-4 with TRBJ2-3, with D unclear. The CDR3 loop spans 14 amino acids. V lost 3 bases, J lost 4 bases, and 11 bases lay in between. In nucleotides, the CDR3 is TGTGCCAGCAGTTTCGACCCTGTAGCAGATACGCAGTATTTT. Its protein product is CASSFDPVADTQYF.

This clonotype was observed a handful of times. This chain joins TRBV7-9 and TRBJ2-5; 7 bases fit TRBD2. V was clipped by 3 bases and J by 2 bases; unmatched bases: 9. Germline V CDR1 and CDR2: SEHNR, FQNEAQ (reference sequence). This CDR3 is 16 amino acids long. The CDR3 region is CASSFYPRGKQETQYF. DNA for the CDR3: TGTGCCAGCAGCTTTTATCCGCGGGGGAAACAAGAGACCCAGTACTTC.

This clonotype was picked up a small number of times. This sequence joins TRBV7-2 and TRBJ2-3; 9 nucleotides match TRBD1. The germline gives CDR1 SGHTA, CDR2 FQGNSA. The CDR3 is 15 amino acids. V shed 9 bases, J shed 0 bases, and the junction held 7 bases outside the gene matches. CDR3 loop: CASVRDRASTDTQYF. The CDR3 DNA follows: TGTGCCAGTGTCCGGGACAGGGCTAGCACAGATACGCAGTATTTT.

The chain recombines TRBV10-3 with TRBJ2-3, with D maybe TRBD2 (5 bases). Germline CDR1 and CDR2: ENHRY and SYGVKD. The CDR3 length is 15 residues. V lost 2 bases and J 0 bases, leaving 9 bases between the germline ends. In DNA, the CDR3 is TGTGCCATCAGTGAGAGCGGAGCTAGCACAGATACGCAGTATTTT. It encodes CAISESGASTDTQYF.

V usage is TRBV6-1 and J usage is TRBJ1-2, with D possibly TRBD1 on 5 matching bases. CDR3 length: 14 residues. Germline loops: CDR1 MNHNS, CDR2 SASEGT. V was pared by 1 base and J by 7 bases, with 13 bases between. The CDR3 DNA follows: TGTGCCAGCAGTGAAGGGGTACAGGCGCTTGGCTACACCTTC. It translates to CASSEGVQALGYTF.

This clonotype has more than one count but fewer than ten. CDR3 bases: TGCAGCGTTATCAGAACCGGGACAGGGACGAACACTGAAGCTTTCTTT. It encodes CSVIRTGTGTNTEAFF. The V call is TRBV29-1, the J call TRBJ1-1, with 9 bases identical to TRBD1. The CDR3 is 16 residues long. V was pared by 5 bases and J by 1 base, with 11 bases of the junction left unmatched. Germline lookup yields CDR1 SQVTM and CDR2 ANQGSEA.

This clonotype was recorded only once. The CDR3 loop is CASSVDSGANTEAFF. The CDR3 nucleotides read TGTGCCAGCAGCGTAGACTCAGGGGCGAACACTGAAGCTTTCTTT. This sequence joins TRBV7-3 and TRBJ1-1; D may be TRBD1 (6 bases). V dropped 5 bases and J dropped 1 base, with 14 bases sitting between them. Per the germline V gene, CDR1 is SGHTA and CDR2 is FQGTGA. This CDR3 has 15 amino acids.

J is TRBJ2-1 and V is TRBV7-2, with 7 bases identical to TRBD2. V lost 2 bases, J lost 5 bases, and 9 bases stayed unmatched. Germline V gene data show CDR1 as SGHTA and CDR2 as FQGNSA. This CDR3 is built from 16 residues. The CDR3 here is CASSLHWASGNNEQFF. The CDR3 DNA is TGTGCCAGCAGCTTACACTGGGCTAGCGGTAACAATGAGCAGTTCTTC.

The rearrangement links TRBV7-2 to TRBJ2-3, with 9 bases fitting TRBD2. CDR1 SGHTA and CDR2 FQGNSA come from the germline V gene. The trim removed 2 bases at V and 5 bases at J, leaving 14 bases unmatched. The CDR3 has 18 residues. The CDR3 sequence: CASSLRGLAGVRGDTQYF. The CDR3 DNA is TGTGCCAGCAGCTTAAGGGGATTAGCGGGGGTCCGGGGAGATACGCAGTATTTT.

This clonotype has a handful of counts. V is TRBV27 and J is TRBJ2-5; D gene ambiguous. Trimming pared 2 bases from V and 4 bases from J, leaving 11 bases between. CDR1 is MNHEY, CDR2 SMNVEV, per germline (reference sequence). This CDR3 region has 14 residues. This CDR3 reads CASSLVVGLETQYF. In DNA, the CDR3 is TGTGCCAGCAGTTTAGTCGTTGGGCTAGAGACCCAGTACTTC.

The chain is built from TRBV7-9 and TRBJ2-3, with TRBD2 matching 10 bases. This CDR3 has 15 residues. Germline V lookup: CDR1 SEHNR, CDR2 FQNEAQ (reference sequence). V lost 3 bases and J lost 8; bases outside the gene matches: 8. Here the CDR3 reads CASSFPKRGGVTQYF. CDR3 DNA: TGTGCCAGCAGCTTTCCGAAGCGGGGGGGCGTTACGCAGTATTTT.

This chain uses TRBV4-2 with TRBJ2-5, with D maybe TRBD1 (5 bases). The V gene's germline CDR1 is LGHNA and CDR2 YNFKEQ. Trimming pared 0 bases from V and 4 bases from J, leaving 6 bases between. The CDR3 length is 13 residues. CDR3 protein: CASSQEGAETQYF. CDR3 in DNA: TGTGCCAGCAGCCAAGAAGGGGCAGAGACCCAGTACTTC.

The rearrangement joins TRBV28 to TRBJ1-2, with D perhaps matching TRBD1 (6 bases). V gave up 6 bases and J gave up 7 bases, with 21 bases separating them. The CDR3 is made up of 15 amino acids. Germline CDR1 and CDR2: MDHEN and SYDVKM. CDR3 DNA sequence: TGTGCCAGCAGCCAGATACTGACAGGCCGTATTGGCTACACCTTC. This codes for CASSQILTGRIGYTF.

The chain uses TRBV20-1 and TRBJ2-1, with unresolved D. Germline V gene data show CDR1 as DFQATT and CDR2 as SNEGSKA (reference sequence). Trimming cost V 3 bases and J 2 bases, with 11 bases left between them. CDR3 length: 14 residues. The CDR3: CSASATTTYNEQFF. CDR3 nucleotides: TGCAGTGCTAGCGCAACAACCACCTACAATGAGCAGTTCTTC.